This TCR beta chain was profiled in a study of shared clonotypes between healthy human individuals. Study results and caveats: It was observed that roughly 4.8% of naive CD4 clonotypes were shared across a few donors.

Turning to this clone: Its matching antigen is unknown.

The CDR3 totals 16 residues. The germline V gene has CDR1 SGHAT and CDR2 FQNNGV. Trimming cost V 0 bases and J 15 bases; bases outside gene matches: 10. Per the original data handling: ImmunoSEQ yielded junction-only sequences lacking quality scores, so filtering differed. Data came from immunoSEQ multiplex PCR; TCRdb stores just in-frame clones and leaves some out. V and J calls and clone size come straight from that table; D and trimming were deduced from the DNA. The sample records 2 million to 3 million clones, approximately 93% being singletons. This TCR derives from a man between 18 and 35 years old in good health. Some clones in this sample may be carry-over from other donors' samples. The chain couples TRBV11-2 to TRBJ2-1, with 14 bases fitting TRBD2. Sequencing input: naive CD4+ T cells from PBMCs. Subset here: CD45RA+ positively selected. CDR3 DNA sequence: TGTGCCAGCAGCTTAGATCTGACTAGCGGGAGGGGCCTATTGTTCTTC. It translates to CASSLDLTSGRGLLFF.